These T cell receptor beta chains were read from a single sample in a study of blood T cell repertoires in COVID-19. This table comes from immunoSEQ multiplex PCR, and its TCRdb copy is limited to in-frame clones, with some not included. The sample consists of more than 150,000 clones, more than 75% of them appearing once. The source material was peripheral blood. Receptor source: a man between 35 and 55 years old with active or convalescent COVID-19. CDR3s include the opening cysteine and the closing phenylalanine or tryptophan. D genes are given only for firm matches. Clone size is stated in some rows and not others, as once, few, many or a class when expanded.

>TRBJ2-3|13|TRBV21-1|-|-
CASSSAGTDTQYF
TGTGCCAGCAGCTCTGCAGGCACAGATACGCAGTATTTT
>TRBJ1-5|14|TRBV2|-|TRBD1
CASRGTGDMQPQHF
TGTGCCAGCAGGGGGACAGGGGATATGCAGCCCCAGCATTTT
>TRBJ1-3|13|TRBV3-1/TRBV3-2|-|-
CASSQPVPNTIYF
TGTGCCAGCAGCCAACCGGTGCCCAACACCATATATTTT
>TRBJ1-5|15|TRBV2|-|-
CASRNGTGGNQPQHF
TGTGCCAGCAGGAACGGGACGGGAGGGAATCAGCCCCAGCATTTT
>TRBJ2-3|14|TRBV5-4|-|TRBD1
CASSETGGAGTQYF
TGTGCCAGCAGTGAAACAGGGGGCGCGGGTACGCAGTATTTT
>TRBJ1-1|15|TRBV11-3|-|TRBD1
CASSLRTGVHTEAFF
TGTGCCAGCAGCTTACGTACAGGGGTACACACTGAAGCTTTCTTT
>TRBJ2-1|16|TRBV4-2|-|TRBD2
CASSQLGTSGYNEQFF
TGTGCCAGCAGCCAGCTCGGGACTAGCGGCTACAATGAGCAGTTCTTC
>TRBJ2-7|15|TRBV5-1|-|TRBD2
CASSSGGAQSYEQYF
TGCGCCAGTTCTAGCGGGGGGGCACAATCCTACGAGCAGTACTTC
>TRBJ2-7|14|TRBV2|-|TRBD1
CASRDRTGGYEQYF
TGTGCCAGCAGGGACAGGACAGGGGGCTACGAGCAGTACTTC
>TRBJ1-1|14|TRBV28|-|-
CASSLSLEYTEAFF
TGTGCCAGCAGTTTATCCCTCGAGTACACTGAAGCTTTCTTT
>TRBJ2-5|13|TRBV15|-|-
CAVSADLQETQYF
TGTGCCGTCTCAGCGGATCTTCAAGAGACCCAGTACTTC
>TRBJ2-5|14|TRBV28|-|TRBD2
CASSPTSLGETQYF
TGTGCCAGCAGTCCGACTAGCCTTGGAGAGACCCAGTACTTC
>TRBJ2-7|13|TRBV6-5|-|-
CASSYSAGNEQYF
TGTGCCAGCAGTTACTCGGCAGGGAACGAGCAGTACTTC
>TRBJ2-2|19|TRBV28|-|TRBD1
CASSPPIYRGPRNTGELFF
TGTGCCAGCAGTCCCCCGATCTACAGGGGGCCAAGGAACACCGGGGAGCTGTTTTTT
>TRBJ2-3|15|TRBV7-2|-|TRBD2
CASSLASSGLDTQYF
TGTGCCAGCAGCTTAGCGTCTAGCGGACTAGATACGCAGTATTTT
>TRBJ1-6|15|TRBV19|-|-
CASSIEVSYNSPLHF
TGTGCCAGTAGTATCGAGGTCTCCTATAATTCACCCCTCCACTTT
>TRBJ2-1|15|TRBV7-2|-|TRBD2
CASSFGTSGDNEQFF
TGTGCCAGCAGCTTTGGGACTAGCGGGGACAATGAGCAGTTCTTC
>TRBJ2-3|16|TRBV7-3|-|TRBD2
CASSPISGGGTDTQYF
TGTGCCAGCAGCCCAATAAGCGGGGGCGGCACAGATACGCAGTATTTT
>TRBJ1-2|12|TRBV29-1|few|TRBD1
CSDSGTGEGYTF
TGCAGCGATTCCGGGACAGGGGAAGGCTACACCTTC
>TRBJ2-5|14|TRBV11-2|-|-
CASSSDRWEETQYF
TGTGCCAGCAGCAGTGACAGATGGGAAGAGACCCAGTACTTC
>TRBJ1-1|14|TRBV4-2|-|-
CASSQGVPASGSFF
TGTGCCAGCAGCCAAGGAGTTCCGGCTTCCGGGTCTTTCTTT
>TRBJ1-6|16|TRBV5-8|-|-
CASSLERFSYNSPLHF
TGTGCCAGCAGCTTGGAGCGGTTCTCCTATAATTCACCCCTCCACTTT
>TRBJ2-2|15|TRBV12-5|-|-
CASGLGQGNTGELFF
TGTGCTAGTGGTTTGGGGCAGGGCAACACCGGGGAGCTGTTTTTT
>TRBJ1-1|15|TRBV4-2|-|-
CASSQVPGMNTEAFF
TGTGCCAGCAGCCAAGTTCCAGGGATGAACACTGAAGCTTTCTTT
>TRBJ1-5|17|TRBV5-8|-|-
CASSLDGRTVSNQPQHF
TGTGCCAGCAGCTTAGACGGACGGACAGTTAGCAATCAGCCCCAGCATTTT
>TRBJ2-3|15|TRBV5-6|-|-
CASSPFGARVDTQYF
TGTGCCAGCAGCCCGTTTGGTGCGAGGGTTGATACGCAGTATTTT
>TRBJ2-1|16|TRBV5-1|-|TRBD2
CASSSLAGGRYNEQFF
TGCGCCAGCAGCTCCTTAGCGGGGGGCAGATACAATGAGCAGTTCTTC
>TRBJ2-3|14|TRBV16|once|-
CASSHRGRTDTQYF
TGTGCCAGCAGCCATCGAGGGAGGACAGATACGCAGTATTTT
>TRBJ1-2|16|TRBV3-1/TRBV3-2|once|-
CASSQNSVGRAMGYTF
TGTGCCAGCAGCCAGAATTCTGTAGGCAGGGCGATGGGCTACACCTTC
>TRBJ1-2|13|TRBV18|once|-
CASSRQGPNGYTF
TGTGCCAGCTCACGTCAGGGCCCTAATGGCTACACCTTC
>TRBJ1-5|14|TRBV4-1|-|TRBD1
CASSPGQGHQPQHF
TGCGCCAGCAGCCCGGGACAGGGGCATCAGCCCCAGCATTTT
>TRBJ1-6|19|TRBV5-1|-|-
CASSLVPASRREGHSPLHF
TGCGCCAGCAGCTTGGTACCAGCCAGCCGCAGGGAGGGCCATTCACCCCTCCACTTT
>TRBJ1-1|15|TRBV3-1/TRBV3-2|-|-
CASSQRRGPATEAFF
TGTGCCAGCAGCCAAAGGAGGGGCCCGGCCACTGAAGCTTTCTTT
>TRBJ1-1|13|TRBV5-6|-|-
CASSYQGDTEAFF
TGTGCCAGCAGCTACCAGGGTGACACTGAAGCTTTCTTT
>TRBJ1-2|18|TRBV7-9|few|-
CASSPSPGRVLASYGYTF
TGTGCCAGCAGCCCAAGCCCGGGGAGGGTACTGGCTAGTTATGGCTACACCTTC
>TRBJ1-6|14|TRBV10-3|-|-
CAISERGGNSPLHF
TGTGCCATCAGTGAGCGGGGGGGCAATTCACCCCTCCACTTT
>TRBJ2-5|17|TRBV3-1/TRBV3-2|-|TRBD2
CASSPRTSGGYQETQYF
TGTGCCAGCAGCCCCCGGACTAGCGGGGGATATCAAGAGACCCAGTACTTC
>TRBJ2-3|12|TRBV7-2|-|TRBD1
CASSSGTVTQYF
TGTGCCAGCAGCTCGGGGACAGTGACGCAGTATTTT
>TRBJ1-2|14|TRBV5-4|-|TRBD1
CASSFGQGAGDYTF
TGTGCCAGCAGCTTTGGACAGGGGGCTGGTGACTACACCTTC
>TRBJ1-2|15|TRBV15|-|TRBD1
CATSFPGQLLFGYTF
TGTGCCACCAGCTTTCCGGGACAGCTTTTGTTTGGCTACACCTTC
>TRBJ1-2|15|TRBV3-1/TRBV3-2|-|-
CASSQDVAGGYGYTF
TGTGCCAGCAGCCAAGATGTCGCAGGTGGCTATGGCTACACCTTC
>TRBJ1-5|15|TRBV15|-|-
CATSRDLGGNQPQHF
TGTGCCACCAGCAGAGATCTGGGGGGGAATCAGCCCCAGCATTTT
>TRBJ2-7|14|TRBV19|-|TRBD1
CASRRGTGAYEQYF
TGTGCCAGTAGACGCGGGACAGGGGCCTACGAGCAGTACTTC
>TRBJ1-5|13|TRBV14|-|-
CASSQDHRGPQHF
TGTGCCAGCAGCCAAGATCACCGGGGTCCTCAGCATTTT
>TRBJ2-4|16|TRBV4-2|-|TRBD2
CASSHSAGTSGNIQYF
TGTGCCAGCAGCCACAGCGCCGGGACTAGCGGAAACATTCAGTACTTC
>TRBJ1-5|15|TRBV4-1|once|TRBD1
CASSQEGQGIQPQHF
TGCGCCAGCAGCCAAGAGGGACAGGGTATTCAGCCCCAGCATTTT
>TRBJ1-5|14|TRBV19|-|TRBD1
CASSPDRGRQPQHF
TGTGCCAGTAGCCCTGACAGGGGAAGACAGCCCCAGCATTTT
>TRBJ2-7|12|TRBV6-2/TRBV6-3|-|-
CASSSDSYEQYF
TGTGCCAGCAGCTCGGACAGCTACGAGCAGTACTTC